The sequence of this T cell receptor (beta chain) was determined in a study of response to subunit inactivated influenza vaccine. Study-level points and caveats: New T cells are recruited in small numbers by each seasonal influenza vaccination, according to the authors' suggestion.

MiXCR, run by TCRdb on the RT-PCR reads, gives a single entry per CDR3 protein. Of hundreds of thousands of distinct CDR3 sequences in the sample, roughly 13% were seen once. Per the germline V gene, CDR1 is SGHVS and CDR2 is FNYEAQ. Trimming cost V 6 bases and J 0 bases, with 17 bases left between them. This CDR3 comprises 16 residues. Comments on this clonotype: Antigen: not known.

The specimen comprised PBMCs from blood, sampled 14 to 15 days before vaccination. The clonotype originates from a man aged 50-59 years who received an inactivated influenza vaccine. The chain recombines TRBV7-6 with TRBJ1-1, with D perhaps matching TRBD1 (5 bases). The CDR3 DNA follows: TGTGCCAGCAGTGACACCGGGACCGCCTTGAACACTGAAGCTTTCTTT. Amino acid sequence: CASSDTGTALNTEAFF.